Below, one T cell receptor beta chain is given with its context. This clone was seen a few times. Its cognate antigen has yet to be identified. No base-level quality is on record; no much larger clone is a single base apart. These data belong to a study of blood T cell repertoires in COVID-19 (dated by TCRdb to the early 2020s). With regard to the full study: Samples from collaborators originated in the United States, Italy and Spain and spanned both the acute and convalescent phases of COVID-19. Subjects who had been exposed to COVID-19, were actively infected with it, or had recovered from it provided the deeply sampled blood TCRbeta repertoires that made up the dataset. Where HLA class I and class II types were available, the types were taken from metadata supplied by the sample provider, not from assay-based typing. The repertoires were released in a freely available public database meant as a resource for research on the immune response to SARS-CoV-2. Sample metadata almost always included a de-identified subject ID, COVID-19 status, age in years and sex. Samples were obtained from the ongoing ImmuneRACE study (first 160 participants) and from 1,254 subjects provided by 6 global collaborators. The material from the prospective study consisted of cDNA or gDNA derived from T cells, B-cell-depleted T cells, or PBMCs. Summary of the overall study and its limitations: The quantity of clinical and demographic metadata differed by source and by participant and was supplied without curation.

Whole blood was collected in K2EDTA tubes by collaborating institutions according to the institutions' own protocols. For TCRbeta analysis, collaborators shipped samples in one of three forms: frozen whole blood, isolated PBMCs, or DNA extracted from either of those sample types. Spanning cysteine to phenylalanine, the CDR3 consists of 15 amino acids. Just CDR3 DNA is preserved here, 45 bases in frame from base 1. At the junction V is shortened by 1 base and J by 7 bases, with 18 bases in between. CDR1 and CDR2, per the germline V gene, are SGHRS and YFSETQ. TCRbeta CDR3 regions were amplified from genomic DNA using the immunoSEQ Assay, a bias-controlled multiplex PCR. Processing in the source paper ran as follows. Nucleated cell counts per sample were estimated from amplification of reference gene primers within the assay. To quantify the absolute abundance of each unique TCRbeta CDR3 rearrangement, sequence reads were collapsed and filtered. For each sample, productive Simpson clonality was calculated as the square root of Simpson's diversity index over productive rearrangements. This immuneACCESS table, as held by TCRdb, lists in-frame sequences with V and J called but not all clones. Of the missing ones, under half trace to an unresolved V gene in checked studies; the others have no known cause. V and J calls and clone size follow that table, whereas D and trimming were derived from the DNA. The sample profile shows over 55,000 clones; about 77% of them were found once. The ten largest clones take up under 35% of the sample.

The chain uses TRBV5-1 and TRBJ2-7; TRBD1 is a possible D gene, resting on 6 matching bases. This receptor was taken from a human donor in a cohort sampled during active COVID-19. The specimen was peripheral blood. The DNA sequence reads TGCGCCAGCAGCTTGAGGAGCAGGGGAGTCAAGGAGCAGTACTTC. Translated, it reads CASSLRSRGVKEQYF.